This is a list of T cell receptor beta chains from one sample in a study of glioma-infiltrating T cells. TCRdb ran MiXCR on the multiplex PCR reads and lists one entry per CDR3 protein. Here the sample spans under 200,000 distinct CDR3 sequences, about 46% being singletons. Source material: glioma tissue, nonneoplastic brain tissue, or PBMCs (not recorded which). The receptors shown here come from a human donor with low-grade glioma or glioblastoma, undergoing nonglioma brain surgery, or in good health (not recorded which). The conserved cysteine and the conserved F or W are not part of the CDR3 here. Clone size is given for some rows only: seen once, a few or many times, or a class if the clone is expanded.

j_call: TRBJ1-1; v_call: TRBV20-1; clone_size: -; cdr3_aa: SSYTRGRLEAF
j_call: TRBJ1-5; v_call: TRBV19; clone_size: -; cdr3_aa: ASSTTGSFLNQPQH
j_call: TRBJ2-3; v_call: TRBV7-9; clone_size: -; cdr3_aa: ASSYRTGGTDTQY
j_call: TRBJ2-1; v_call: TRBV9; clone_size: -; cdr3_aa: ASSVLPSGSVSYNEQF
j_call: TRBJ2-5; v_call: TRBV9; clone_size: -; cdr3_aa: ASSPGSGTSGQETQY
j_call: TRBJ1-1; v_call: TRBV25-1; clone_size: many; cdr3_aa: ASRPPGHANTEAF
j_call: TRBJ1-2; v_call: TRBV29-1; clone_size: -; cdr3_aa: SVVERGLTYGYT
j_call: TRBJ2-7; v_call: TRBV3-1; clone_size: few; cdr3_aa: ASSQARGSFGEQY
j_call: TRBJ2-2; v_call: TRBV10-1; clone_size: -; cdr3_aa: PTKEGAAGELF
j_call: TRBJ2-3; v_call: TRBV7-2; clone_size: many; cdr3_aa: ASSPSGRATDTQY
j_call: TRBJ2-3; v_call: TRBV7-9; clone_size: -; cdr3_aa: ASSSKMGYSTDTQY